The sequence of this TCR beta chain was determined in a study of graft-versus-host responses after intestinal transplantation. Produced via immunoSEQ multiplex PCR; TCRdb's table is partial and in-frame only. The table shows a few thousand clones, with around 70% occurring only once. General study results and limits: Recipient marrow held GvH clones, some first seen in ileum or blood.

Comment on this clone: Antigen unknown.

This CDR3 region has 12 residues. V was shortened by 4 bases and J by 11 bases, with 11 bases between the two germline ends. CDR1 and CDR2 from the germline V gene are MNHEY and SVGAGI. Sample: PBMCs, taken roughly 47 weeks after intestinal transplant. The TCR sequence derives from a human patient who received an intestinal transplant, so some T cells may come from the graft donor. The V call is TRBV6-5, the J call TRBJ2-2, with D perhaps TRBD2 (6 bases). The CDR3 DNA follows: TGTGCCAGCAGTTTGGAGGGCGGAGAGCTGTTTTTT. Encoded protein: CASSLEGGELFF.